The T cell receptor beta chain described here comes from a study of chemoradiotherapy in HPV16-positive cancers. TCRdb's table, derived via immunoSEQ multiplex PCR, lists solely in-frame clones and lacks some. Of 30,000 to 40,000 clones listed, 92% were seen once; the top ten hold roughly 3.9%. V was cut by 0 bases and J by 4 bases, with 6 bases left in between. There are 12 residues in the CDR3. CDR1 is GTSNPN, CDR2 SVGIG, per germline (reference sequence). The sequencing used blood, collected from a patient who underwent chemoradiotherapy. The origin of this receptor is a human donor with HPV-associated anogenital cancer. The chain links TRBV30 to TRBJ1-2; no definite D call. Here the CDR3 DNA reads TGTGCCTGGAGTGTACTCAGCTATGGCTACACCTTC. Translated, it gives CAWSVLSYGYTF. The full variable domain, rest sourced from reference TRBV30 and TRBJ1-2, is SQTIHQWPATLVQPVGSPLSLECTVEGTSNPNLYWYRQAAGRGLQLLFYSVGIGQISSEVPQNLSASRPQDRQFILSSKKLLLSDSGFYLCAWSVLSYGYTFGSGTRLTVV.